Listed below are T cell receptor beta chains from one sample, sequenced in a study of blood T cell repertoires in COVID-19. The method was immunoSEQ multiplex PCR; TCRdb's version includes in-frame clones alone and lacks a portion of them. The sample consists of approximately 52,000 clones, 65% to 90% of them appearing once. The sequenced sample was peripheral blood. The receptor source for this set is a man between 65 and 85 years old with acute or convalescent COVID-19. Each CDR3 is given with its conserved first and last residue. The order of the fields is D gene, V gene, J gene, clone size, CDR3 protein, CDR3 DNA. D genes are given only for firm matches. Expanded clones get a size class; other rows say once, few or many, or leave the size out.

d_call: TRBD1
v_call: TRBV24-1
j_call: TRBJ2-5
clone_size: -
cdr3_aa: CATKGTGSGETQYF
cdr3_nt: TGTGCCACGAAGGGGACAGGGTCAGGGGAGACCCAGTACTTC

d_call: TRBD2
v_call: TRBV3-1/TRBV3-2
j_call: TRBJ2-1
clone_size: -
cdr3_aa: CASSLGGNQRYNEQFF
cdr3_nt: TGTGCCAGCAGCCTGGGAGGGAATCAACGCTACAATGAGCAGTTCTTC

d_call: -
v_call: TRBV7-2
j_call: TRBJ1-4
clone_size: -
cdr3_aa: CASSLRGGANEKLFF
cdr3_nt: TGTGCCAGCAGCTTACGGGGGGGTGCTAATGAAAAACTGTTTTTT

d_call: TRBD1
v_call: TRBV7-9
j_call: TRBJ2-3
clone_size: -
cdr3_aa: CASSSGQRFTTDTQYF
cdr3_nt: TGTGCCAGCAGCTCGGGACAGCGCTTTACCACAGATACGCAGTATTTT

d_call: -
v_call: TRBV7-2
j_call: TRBJ2-3
clone_size: -
cdr3_aa: CASSLAYGDTQYF
cdr3_nt: TGTGCCAGCAGCTTAGCGTACGGGGATACGCAGTATTTT

d_call: -
v_call: TRBV12-3/TRBV12-4
j_call: TRBJ2-7
clone_size: -
cdr3_aa: CASKIQGEQYF
cdr3_nt: TGTGCCAGCAAAATCCAGGGCGAGCAGTACTTC

d_call: TRBD2
v_call: TRBV20-1
j_call: TRBJ2-7
clone_size: -
cdr3_aa: CSARGGSEQYF
cdr3_nt: TGCAGTGCTAGGGGCGGGAGCGAGCAGTACTTC

d_call: TRBD1
v_call: TRBV7-9
j_call: TRBJ1-1
clone_size: -
cdr3_aa: CASSLWAGGLNTEAFF
cdr3_nt: TGTGCCAGCAGCTTATGGGCAGGGGGCTTGAACACTGAAGCTTTCTTT

d_call: -
v_call: TRBV7-2
j_call: TRBJ2-7
clone_size: few
cdr3_aa: CASSRPGTGTSEQYF
cdr3_nt: TGTGCCAGCAGTCGTCCGGGGACAGGGACTAGCGAGCAGTACTTC

d_call: TRBD1
v_call: TRBV6-5
j_call: TRBJ1-1
clone_size: -
cdr3_aa: CASRNRGEAFF
cdr3_nt: TGTGCCAGCAGAAACAGGGGCGAAGCTTTCTTT

d_call: TRBD2
v_call: TRBV4-3
j_call: TRBJ2-7
clone_size: -
cdr3_aa: CASSQGSLAGGYEQYF
cdr3_nt: TGCGCCAGCAGCCAGGGCAGCCTAGCGGGAGGCTACGAGCAGTACTTC

d_call: TRBD2
v_call: TRBV27
j_call: TRBJ2-3
clone_size: -
cdr3_aa: CASKLAGVSSDTQYF
cdr3_nt: TGTGCCAGCAAACTAGCGGGAGTTTCATCAGATACGCAGTATTTT

d_call: TRBD1
v_call: TRBV5-6
j_call: TRBJ1-4
clone_size: -
cdr3_aa: CASSLTGTGGEKLFF
cdr3_nt: TGTGCCAGCAGCTTAACCGGGACAGGGGGCGAAAAACTGTTTTTT

d_call: -
v_call: TRBV7-2
j_call: TRBJ2-1
clone_size: -
cdr3_aa: CASISGPDSNEQFF
cdr3_nt: TGTGCCAGCATCTCGGGTCCCGACAGCAATGAGCAGTTCTTC

d_call: -
v_call: TRBV27
j_call: TRBJ1-3
clone_size: -
cdr3_aa: CASSPRRSSGNTIYF
cdr3_nt: TGTGCCAGCAGTCCCAGACGGAGCTCTGGAAACACCATATATTTT

d_call: TRBD1
v_call: TRBV15
j_call: TRBJ1-5
clone_size: -
cdr3_aa: CATSRDGGQGSFQPQHF
cdr3_nt: TGTGCCACCAGCAGAGATGGTGGACAGGGGTCTTTTCAGCCCCAGCATTTT

d_call: -
v_call: TRBV28
j_call: TRBJ1-2
clone_size: -
cdr3_aa: CASLQGRNYGYTF
cdr3_nt: TGTGCCAGCTTACAGGGCAGAAACTATGGCTACACCTTC

d_call: TRBD2
v_call: TRBV5-1
j_call: TRBJ2-1
clone_size: -
cdr3_aa: CASSRPSGDSYNEQFF
cdr3_nt: TGCGCCAGCAGCAGGCCTAGCGGGGACTCCTACAATGAGCAGTTCTTC

d_call: TRBD2
v_call: TRBV7-2
j_call: TRBJ2-4
clone_size: -
cdr3_aa: CASSSTSGSAKNIQYF
cdr3_nt: TGTGCCAGCAGCTCGACTAGCGGCTCGGCCAAAAACATTCAGTACTTC

d_call: -
v_call: TRBV19
j_call: TRBJ1-2
clone_size: -
cdr3_aa: CASSVRQDGYGYTF
cdr3_nt: TGTGCCAGTAGTGTAAGACAGGACGGCTATGGCTACACCTTC

d_call: -
v_call: TRBV5-1
j_call: TRBJ1-1
clone_size: -
cdr3_aa: CASSPIPGTNEAFF
cdr3_nt: TGCGCCAGCAGCCCAATCCCCGGGACAAATGAAGCTTTCTTT

d_call: -
v_call: TRBV14
j_call: TRBJ1-1
clone_size: -
cdr3_aa: CASSPAGWELTEAFF
cdr3_nt: TGTGCCAGCAGCCCAGCCGGGTGGGAGCTCACTGAAGCTTTCTTT

d_call: -
v_call: TRBV10-3
j_call: TRBJ1-1
clone_size: -
cdr3_aa: CAIRQGGNTEAFF
cdr3_nt: TGTGCCATCAGGCAGGGAGGGAACACTGAAGCTTTCTTT

d_call: TRBD2
v_call: TRBV9
j_call: TRBJ2-3
clone_size: once
cdr3_aa: CASSGTSGFTDTQYF
cdr3_nt: TGTGCCAGCAGCGGGACTAGCGGATTCACAGATACGCAGTATTTT

d_call: TRBD1
v_call: TRBV19
j_call: TRBJ1-1
clone_size: once
cdr3_aa: CASSTPGQIFTEAFF
cdr3_nt: TGTGCCAGTAGTACTCCGGGACAGATATTCACTGAAGCTTTCTTT

d_call: TRBD2
v_call: TRBV15
j_call: TRBJ2-5
clone_size: -
cdr3_aa: CATSKGLQETQYF
cdr3_nt: TGTGCCACCAGTAAGGGACTACAAGAGACCCAGTACTTC

d_call: TRBD2
v_call: TRBV5-1
j_call: TRBJ2-7
clone_size: -
cdr3_aa: CASSGVAGSYEQYF
cdr3_nt: TGCGCCAGCAGCGGGGTAGCGGGCTCCTACGAGCAGTACTTC

d_call: -
v_call: TRBV27
j_call: TRBJ2-7
clone_size: -
cdr3_aa: CASRSSAGREQYF
cdr3_nt: TGTGCCAGCCGCTCTTCGGCAGGGCGAGAGCAGTACTTC

d_call: TRBD1
v_call: TRBV5-4
j_call: TRBJ1-2
clone_size: -
cdr3_aa: CASSSTGNYGYTF
cdr3_nt: TGTGCCAGCAGCTCGACAGGGAACTATGGCTACACCTTC

d_call: TRBD2
v_call: TRBV7-2
j_call: TRBJ2-1
clone_size: -
cdr3_aa: CASSPGLLSYNEQFF
cdr3_nt: TGTGCCAGCAGCCCGGGACTACTTTCCTACAATGAGCAGTTCTTC

d_call: TRBD2
v_call: TRBV20-1
j_call: TRBJ2-1
clone_size: -
cdr3_aa: CSASTWREMNEQFF
cdr3_nt: TGCAGTGCTAGTACGTGGCGGGAGATGAATGAGCAGTTCTTC

d_call: -
v_call: TRBV6-2/TRBV6-3
j_call: TRBJ1-5
clone_size: -
cdr3_aa: CASSYFGGDNQPQHF
cdr3_nt: TGTGCCAGCAGTTACTTCGGGGGGGACAATCAGCCCCAGCATTTT

d_call: TRBD2
v_call: TRBV10-1
j_call: TRBJ2-7
clone_size: -
cdr3_aa: CAFREAPSSYEQYF
cdr3_nt: TGCGCCTTCCGGGAGGCACCCAGCTCCTACGAGCAGTACTTC

d_call: -
v_call: TRBV29-1
j_call: TRBJ1-1
clone_size: -
cdr3_aa: CSVWGGDTEAFF
cdr3_nt: TGCAGCGTTTGGGGGGGGGACACTGAAGCTTTCTTT

d_call: -
v_call: TRBV5-6
j_call: TRBJ1-4
clone_size: -
cdr3_aa: CASSSGMSTTNEKLFF
cdr3_nt: TGTGCCAGCAGCTCCGGGATGAGTACAACTAATGAAAAACTGTTTTTT

d_call: -
v_call: TRBV3-1/TRBV3-2
j_call: TRBJ1-6
clone_size: once
cdr3_aa: CASSRGGTGNSPLHF
cdr3_nt: TGTGCCAGCAGCCGGGGAGGGACGGGGAATTCACCCCTCCACTTT

d_call: -
v_call: TRBV18
j_call: TRBJ1-5
clone_size: -
cdr3_aa: CASSDRQELSQPQHF
cdr3_nt: TGTGCCAGCTCAGACAGACAGGAACTTAGTCAGCCCCAGCATTTT

d_call: -
v_call: TRBV6-1
j_call: TRBJ1-6
clone_size: -
cdr3_aa: CASSEDYFSQNNSPLHF
cdr3_nt: TGTGCCAGCAGTGAAGACTACTTCTCACAAAACAATTCACCCCTCCACTTT

d_call: TRBD1
v_call: TRBV28
j_call: TRBJ1-2
clone_size: -
cdr3_aa: CASRIQGYNYGYTF
cdr3_nt: TGTGCCAGCAGAATACAGGGGTATAACTATGGCTACACCTTC

d_call: TRBD1
v_call: TRBV7-2
j_call: TRBJ2-7
clone_size: -
cdr3_aa: CASSLGTGQYEQYF
cdr3_nt: TGTGCCAGCAGCTTAGGGACAGGGCAATACGAGCAGTACTTC

d_call: TRBD2
v_call: TRBV2
j_call: TRBJ2-2
clone_size: -
cdr3_aa: CASPKGARATSGSNTGELFF
cdr3_nt: TGTGCCAGCCCGAAGGGGGCCCGGGCTACTAGCGGGTCGAACACCGGGGAGCTGTTTTTT

d_call: -
v_call: TRBV2
j_call: TRBJ2-2
clone_size: -
cdr3_aa: CASYNLAERNTGELFF
cdr3_nt: TGTGCCAGCTATAACTTAGCGGAGCGGAACACCGGGGAGCTGTTTTTT

d_call: TRBD1
v_call: TRBV27
j_call: TRBJ1-6
clone_size: few
cdr3_aa: CASSQQGALGSPLHF
cdr3_nt: TGTGCCAGCAGTCAACAGGGGGCGCTTGGGTCACCCCTCCACTTT

d_call: TRBD1
v_call: TRBV5-5
j_call: TRBJ1-1
clone_size: few
cdr3_aa: CASSSPSQGDTEAFF
cdr3_nt: TGTGCCAGCAGCTCCCCCTCGCAGGGGGACACTGAAGCTTTCTTT

d_call: -
v_call: TRBV20-1
j_call: TRBJ2-3
clone_size: -
cdr3_aa: CSAAGTDTQYF
cdr3_nt: TGCAGTGCTGCGGGGACAGATACGCAGTATTTT

d_call: TRBD1
v_call: TRBV30
j_call: TRBJ1-1
clone_size: -
cdr3_aa: CAWSVFGTANTEAFF
cdr3_nt: TGTGCCTGGAGTGTATTCGGGACAGCGAACACTGAAGCTTTCTTT

d_call: -
v_call: TRBV7-6
j_call: TRBJ2-2
clone_size: -
cdr3_aa: CASSLASFTGELFF
cdr3_nt: TGTGCCAGCAGCTTAGCGTCGTTCACCGGGGAGCTGTTTTTT

d_call: TRBD2
v_call: TRBV5-1
j_call: TRBJ2-2
clone_size: -
cdr3_aa: CASSSGSTWTGELFF
cdr3_nt: TGCGCCAGCAGCAGCGGGAGTACATGGACCGGGGAGCTGTTTTTT

d_call: TRBD2
v_call: TRBV9
j_call: TRBJ2-2
clone_size: -
cdr3_aa: CASSVKRLAGKTGELFF
cdr3_nt: TGTGCCAGCAGCGTCAAACGACTAGCGGGAAAGACCGGGGAGCTGTTTTTT

d_call: TRBD1
v_call: TRBV6-5
j_call: TRBJ2-2
clone_size: -
cdr3_aa: CASSYFSRGSTGELFF
cdr3_nt: TGTGCCAGCAGTTACTTTAGCAGGGGGAGTACCGGGGAGCTGTTTTTT